A single sample gave rise to the 6 T cell receptor beta chains below, sequenced in a study of cytomegalovirus exposure and HLA in healthy donors (dated by TCRdb to between 2016 and 2019). The library relied on the immunoSEQ multiplex PCR assay. For the multiplex PCR, a mixture combining 60 forward primers for TCR Vbeta segments and 13 reverse primers for TCR Jbeta segments was used. The table was pulled from immuneACCESS by TCRdb, which kept in-frame rearrangements only. Such tables lose some clones; where checked, under half of the loss comes from unresolved V genes, and the rest has no known cause. The sample table holds under 90,000 clones, of which 60% to 80% were seen once. The ten largest clones represent 2% to 2.5% of the sample. Specimen: PBMCs. The receptors here all came from a middle-aged man in good health and CMV-seronegative.

This sequence joins TRBV6-5 and TRBJ2-7, with D perhaps matching TRBD2 (5 bases). The germline V and J ends were trimmed by 5 bases and 1 base, with 9 bases remaining between them. This CDR3 spans 13 amino acids. Germline values: CDR1 MNHEY, CDR2 SVGAGI. CDR3 loop: CASSPGGSYEQYF. DNA for the CDR3: TGTGCCAGCAGTCCCGGAGGTTCCTACGAGCAGTACTTC.

CDR3 sequence: CASSSPGPHGEQYF. The DNA of the CDR3 is TGTGCCAGCAGTTCTCCAGGGCCCCATGGTGAGCAGTACTTC. This chain connects TRBV27 to TRBJ2-7, with a possible D match to TRBD1 (5 bases). The length of the CDR3 is 14 residues. Per germline, CDR1 MNHEY and CDR2 SMNVEV (reference sequence). Trimming shortened V by 4 bases and J by 7 bases, and 17 bases separated the two germline ends.

The chain employs TRBV15 and TRBJ1-1, with 8 bases fitting TRBD1. This CDR3 contains 15 residues. The ends lost 3 bases at V and 6 bases at J; junction bases unmatched: 9. Germline V gives CDR1 LNHNV, CDR2 YYDKDF (reference sequence). The CDR3 protein is CATSSGQGAGAEAFF. CDR3 bases: TGTGCCACCAGCAGCGGTCAGGGGGCGGGAGCTGAAGCTTTCTTT.

The chain couples TRBV4-2 to TRBJ1-1; TRBD1 matches at 10 bases. Germline CDR1 and CDR2: LGHNA and YNFKEQ. The CDR3 extends over 15 amino acids. J was trimmed by 3 bases and V by 2 bases; bases with no gene match: 3. DNA of the CDR3: TGTGCCAGCAGCCAACAAGGGACAGGGGACACTGAAGCTTTCTTT. Protein: CASSQQGTGDTEAFF.

V and J are TRBV5-1 and TRBJ2-1, with D possibly TRBD2 on 6 matching bases. Trimming left V 2 bases short and J 9 bases short, with 12 bases between. Germline loops: CDR1 SGHRS, CDR2 YFSETQ. CDR3 size: 13 residues. The CDR3 loop is CASSFGAGGEQFF. The DNA of the CDR3 is TGCGCCAGCAGCTTTGGAGCGGGCGGTGAGCAGTTCTTC.

The chain combines TRBV6-6 with TRBJ1-2, with 8 bases fitting TRBD1. V shed 0 bases, J shed 6 bases, and the junction held 6 bases outside the gene matches. Germline lookup yields CDR1 MNHNY and CDR2 SVGAGI (reference sequence). The CDR3 runs 15 residues. Here the CDR3 DNA reads TGTGCCAGCAGTTACTCCCGACAGGGGAGAAATGGCTACACCTTC. This gives the protein CASSYSRQGRNGYTF.